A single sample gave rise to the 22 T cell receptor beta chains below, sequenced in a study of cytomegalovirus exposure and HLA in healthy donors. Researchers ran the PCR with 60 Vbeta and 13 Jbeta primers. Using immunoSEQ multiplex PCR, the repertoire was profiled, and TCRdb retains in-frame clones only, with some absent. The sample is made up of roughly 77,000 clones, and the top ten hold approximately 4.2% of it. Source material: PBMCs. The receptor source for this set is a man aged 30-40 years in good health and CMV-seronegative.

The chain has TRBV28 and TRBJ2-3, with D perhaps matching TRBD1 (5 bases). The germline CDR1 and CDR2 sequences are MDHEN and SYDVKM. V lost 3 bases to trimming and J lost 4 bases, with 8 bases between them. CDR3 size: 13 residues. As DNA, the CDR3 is TGTGCCAGCAGTTTCCAGGGCGCAGATACGCAGTATTTT. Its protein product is CASSFQGADTQYF.

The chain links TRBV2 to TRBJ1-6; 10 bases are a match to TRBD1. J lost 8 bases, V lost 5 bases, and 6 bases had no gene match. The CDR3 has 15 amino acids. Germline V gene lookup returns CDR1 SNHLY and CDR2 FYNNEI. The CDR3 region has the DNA TGTGCCAGCAGTCAGACAGGGGGCTGGGATTCACCCCTCCACTTT. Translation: CASSQTGGWDSPLHF.

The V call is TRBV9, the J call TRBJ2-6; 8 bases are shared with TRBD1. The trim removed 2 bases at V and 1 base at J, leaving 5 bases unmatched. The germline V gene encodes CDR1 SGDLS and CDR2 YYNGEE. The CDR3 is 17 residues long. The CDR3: CASSVRGRYSGANVLTF. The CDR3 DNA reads TGTGCCAGCAGCGTCAGGGGGCGGTATTCTGGGGCCAACGTCCTGACTTTC.

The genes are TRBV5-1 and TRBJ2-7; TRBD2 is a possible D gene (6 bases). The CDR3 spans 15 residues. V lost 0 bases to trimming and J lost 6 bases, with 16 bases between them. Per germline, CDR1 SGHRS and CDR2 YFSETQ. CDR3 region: CASSLASGEDGEQYF. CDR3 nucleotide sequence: TGCGCCAGCAGCTTGGCCTCGGGGGAGGACGGCGAGCAGTACTTC.

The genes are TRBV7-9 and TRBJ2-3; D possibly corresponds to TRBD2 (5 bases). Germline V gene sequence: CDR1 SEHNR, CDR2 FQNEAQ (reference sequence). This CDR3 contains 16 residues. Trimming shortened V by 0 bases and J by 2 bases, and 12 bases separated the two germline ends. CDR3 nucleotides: TGTGCCAGCAGCTTAGCGAGAGGGCTTAACACAGATACGCAGTATTTT. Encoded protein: CASSLARGLNTDTQYF.

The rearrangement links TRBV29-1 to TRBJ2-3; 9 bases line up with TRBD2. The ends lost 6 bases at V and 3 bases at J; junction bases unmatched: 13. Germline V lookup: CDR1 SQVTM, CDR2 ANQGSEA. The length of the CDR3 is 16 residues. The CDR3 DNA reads TGCAGCGTCGCCGGGGGGGCTAGCGGGACGACAGATACGCAGTATTTT. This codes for CSVAGGASGTTDTQYF.

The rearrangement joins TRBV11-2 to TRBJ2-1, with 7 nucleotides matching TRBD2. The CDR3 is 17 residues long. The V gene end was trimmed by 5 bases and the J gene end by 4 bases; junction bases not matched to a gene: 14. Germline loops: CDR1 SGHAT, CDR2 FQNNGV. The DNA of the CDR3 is TGTGCCAGCAGCCCCGGGGGAGCGGGACCCATATACAATGAGCAGTTCTTC. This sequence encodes CASSPGGAGPIYNEQFF. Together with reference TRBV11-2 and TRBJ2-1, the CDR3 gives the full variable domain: EAGVAQSPRYKIIEKRQSVAFWCNPISGHATLYWYQQILGQGPKLLIQFQNNGVVDDSQLPKDRFSAERLKGVDSTLKIQPAKLEDSAVYLCASSPGGAGPIYNEQFFGPGTRLTVL.

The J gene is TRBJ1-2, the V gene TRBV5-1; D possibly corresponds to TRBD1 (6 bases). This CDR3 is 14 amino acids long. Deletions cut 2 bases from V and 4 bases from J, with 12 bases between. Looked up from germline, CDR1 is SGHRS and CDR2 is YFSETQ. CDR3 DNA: TGCGCCAGCAGCTTTACAGGGCGCGCCTATGGCTACACCTTC. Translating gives CASSFTGRAYGYTF.

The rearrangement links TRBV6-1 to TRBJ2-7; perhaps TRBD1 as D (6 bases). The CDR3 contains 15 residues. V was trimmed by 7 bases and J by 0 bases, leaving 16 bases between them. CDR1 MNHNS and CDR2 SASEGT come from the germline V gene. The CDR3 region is CASKTGTYSSYEQYF. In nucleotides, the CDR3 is TGTGCCAGCAAAACAGGGACCTATAGCTCCTACGAGCAGTACTTC.

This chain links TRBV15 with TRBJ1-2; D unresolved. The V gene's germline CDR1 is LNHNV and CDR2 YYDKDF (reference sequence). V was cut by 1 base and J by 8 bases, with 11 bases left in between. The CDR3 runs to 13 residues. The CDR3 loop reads CATSRGAGRGYTF. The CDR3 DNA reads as TGTGCCACCAGCAGAGGGGCAGGCCGGGGCTACACCTTC.

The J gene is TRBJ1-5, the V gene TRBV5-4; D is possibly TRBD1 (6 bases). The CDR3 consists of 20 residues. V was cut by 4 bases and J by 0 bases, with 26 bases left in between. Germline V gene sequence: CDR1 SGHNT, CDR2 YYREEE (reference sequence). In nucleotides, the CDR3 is TGTGCCAGCAGCCCCCACAGTAAAGATACAGGGACCCTTAGCAATCAGCCCCAGCATTTT. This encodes CASSPHSKDTGTLSNQPQHF.

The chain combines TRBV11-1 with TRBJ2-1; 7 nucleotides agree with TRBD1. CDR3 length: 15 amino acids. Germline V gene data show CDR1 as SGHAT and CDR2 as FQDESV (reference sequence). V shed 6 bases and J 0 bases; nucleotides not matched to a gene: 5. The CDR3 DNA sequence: TGTGCCAGCAGAGTACAGGGGAGCTCCTACAATGAGCAGTTCTTC. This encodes CASRVQGSSYNEQFF.

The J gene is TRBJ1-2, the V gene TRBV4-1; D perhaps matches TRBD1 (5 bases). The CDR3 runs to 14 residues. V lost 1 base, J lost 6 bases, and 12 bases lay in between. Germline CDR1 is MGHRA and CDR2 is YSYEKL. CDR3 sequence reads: CASSQVAGGDGYTF. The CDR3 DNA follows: TGCGCCAGCAGCCAAGTGGCGGGGGGTGATGGCTACACCTTC.

Here the CDR3 reads CASSLLRERTYEQYF. The CDR3, as DNA: TGCGCCAGCAGCTTATTGCGGGAGAGAACCTACGAGCAGTACTTC. J is TRBJ2-7 and V is TRBV5-1, with 7 bases that match TRBD2. V lost 2 bases to trimming and J lost 2 bases; unmatched junction nucleotides: 7. Per germline, CDR1 SGHRS and CDR2 YFSETQ. The CDR3 has 15 amino acids.

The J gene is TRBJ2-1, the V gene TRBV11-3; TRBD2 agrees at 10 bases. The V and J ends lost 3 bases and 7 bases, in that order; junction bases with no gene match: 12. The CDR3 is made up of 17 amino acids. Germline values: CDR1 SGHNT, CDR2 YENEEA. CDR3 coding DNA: TGTGCCAGCAGCTTCTTTGTAGCAGGACTAGCGGCGAATGAGCAGTTCTTC. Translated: CASSFFVAGLAANEQFF.

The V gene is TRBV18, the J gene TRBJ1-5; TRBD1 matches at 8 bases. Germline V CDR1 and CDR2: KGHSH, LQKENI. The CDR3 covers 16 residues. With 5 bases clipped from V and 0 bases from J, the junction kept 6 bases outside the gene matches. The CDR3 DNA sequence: TGTGCCAGCTCATACAGGGGGTTGGATAGCAATCAGCCCCAGCATTTT. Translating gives CASSYRGLDSNQPQHF.

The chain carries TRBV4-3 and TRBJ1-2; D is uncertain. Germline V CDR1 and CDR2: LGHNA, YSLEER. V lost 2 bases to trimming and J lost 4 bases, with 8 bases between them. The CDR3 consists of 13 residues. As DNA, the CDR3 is TGCGCCAGCAGCCAAATGCGGTTCTATGGCTACACCTTC. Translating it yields CASSQMRFYGYTF.

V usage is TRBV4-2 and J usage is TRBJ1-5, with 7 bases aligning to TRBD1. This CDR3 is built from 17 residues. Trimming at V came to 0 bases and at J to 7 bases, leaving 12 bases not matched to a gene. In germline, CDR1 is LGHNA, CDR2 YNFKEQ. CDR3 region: CASSQDGDTGDGQPQHF. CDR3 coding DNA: TGTGCCAGCAGCCAAGACGGAGATACAGGGGACGGCCAGCCCCAGCATTTT.

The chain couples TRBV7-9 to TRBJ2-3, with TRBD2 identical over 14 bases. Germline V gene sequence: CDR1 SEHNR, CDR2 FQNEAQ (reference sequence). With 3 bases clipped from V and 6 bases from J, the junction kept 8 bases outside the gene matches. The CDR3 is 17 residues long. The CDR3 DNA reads TGTGCCAGCAGCTTCGACATGACTAGCGGGGGGGCGGATACGCAGTATTTT. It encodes CASSFDMTSGGADTQYF.

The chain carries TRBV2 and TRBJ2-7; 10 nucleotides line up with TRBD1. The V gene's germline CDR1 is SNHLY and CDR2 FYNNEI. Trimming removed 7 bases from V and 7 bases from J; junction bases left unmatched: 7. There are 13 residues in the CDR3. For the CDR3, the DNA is TGTGCCAGCATAGGGACAGGGGTGAGGGAGCAGTACTTC. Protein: CASIGTGVREQYF.

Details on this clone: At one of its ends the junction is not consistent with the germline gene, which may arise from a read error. DNA for the CDR3: TGCGCCAGCAGCGGTTACAGGAGTAACTCCGACAATGAGCAGTTCTTC. Protein: CASSGYRSNSDNEQFF. The rearrangement uses TRBV5-1 and TRBJ2-1; D is possibly TRBD1 (5 bases). CDR1 and CDR2 (germline): SGHRS, YFSETQ. This CDR3 contains 16 residues.

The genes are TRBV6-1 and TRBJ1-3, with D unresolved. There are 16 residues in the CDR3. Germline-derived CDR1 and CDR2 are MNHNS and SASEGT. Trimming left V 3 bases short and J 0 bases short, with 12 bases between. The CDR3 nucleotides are TGTGCCAGCAGTGACCCGGACTTCCGCTCTGGAAACACCATATATTTT. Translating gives CASSDPDFRSGNTIYF.